This TCR beta chain is from a study of cytomegalovirus exposure and HLA in healthy donors. The study's findings and limits: Further analysis was carried out later, and it showed several of the most significant clusters appearing linked to common viral pathogens.

Of note for this clone: Its specificity is not known.

The J segment lost 4 bases and the V segment lost 4 bases, leaving 8 bases of the junction unmatched. This CDR3 has 15 amino acids. Germline CDR1 is MNHEY and CDR2 is SVGAGI. The PCR made use of 60 Vbeta and 13 Jbeta primers. Original processing methods: Per a later analysis, the number of unique TCR beta chains was roughly 87 million, of which around 10 million were shared. TCRdb keeps only in-frame clones here, not all; method: immunoSEQ multiplex PCR. V, J and clone size were drawn from that table, and D and trimming were deduced from the DNA. Among about 120,000 clones, around 81% were seen once, and the ten largest hold around 2.2%.

The chain employs TRBV6-5 and TRBJ1-2, with TRBD1 matching 8 bases. The sequenced material came from PBMCs. The clonotype comes from a woman in her thirties or forties in good health and CMV-seronegative. The CDR3 sequence: CASSSSTGARYGYTF. Written as DNA, the CDR3 is TGTGCCAGCAGTTCCTCGACAGGGGCCCGCTATGGCTACACCTTC.